Listed below are T cell receptor beta chains from one sample, sequenced in a study of regulatory T cells in long-lasting Graves disease. TCRdb reprocessed the multiplex PCR reads via MiXCR and lists one record per CDR3 protein. There are some 470,000 distinct CDR3 sequences in the sample; 20% to 25% occur only once, and roughly 7.1% lies in the top ten. Sequencing was performed on peripheral blood mononuclear cells (PBMCs), taken when the disease was refractory, from a patient treated with antithyroid drugs. These receptors originate from a female donor with Graves disease. CDR3s include the opening cysteine and the closing phenylalanine or tryptophan. The D gene is left open where the match is weak. Size tells how often a clone was seen (once, few, many) or the class of an expanded clone, and some rows leave it out.

v_call	clone_size	d_call	j_call	cdr3_aa	cdr3_nt
TRBV28	few	NA	TRBJ2-3	CASSSLGQTIGADTQYF	TGTGCCAGCAGTTCCCTAGGACAAACTATAGGGGCAGATACGCAGTATTTT
TRBV20-1	many	TRBD1	TRBJ1-1	CSAREQGAGAFF	TGCAGTGCTAGAGAACAGGGGGCTGGAGCTTTCTTT
TRBV29-1	few	TRBD2	TRBJ2-1	CSVDTSGRAGDEQFF	TGCAGCGTTGACACTAGCGGGAGGGCAGGCGATGAGCAGTTCTTC
TRBV18	NA	NA	TRBJ1-4	CASSPSGSSGPNEKLFF	TGTGCCAGCTCACCGAGCGGAAGCTCGGGCCCGAATGAAAAACTGTTTTTT
TRBV2	many	TRBD2	TRBJ2-1	CASSPGPSSGSDNEQFF	TGTGCCAGCAGTCCCGGGCCTTCTAGCGGGAGTGATAATGAGCAGTTCTTC
TRBV6-2/TRBV6-3	few	NA	TRBJ1-2	CASSSSEGAFRGNYGYTF	TGTGCCAGCAGTTCGTCGGAGGGCGCATTTAGGGGAAACTATGGCTACACCTTC
TRBV7-2	NA	NA	TRBJ2-7	CASSLANRGALYEQYF	TGTGCCAGCAGCTTAGCGAATAGGGGGGCTCTCTACGAGCAGTACTTC
TRBV19	NA	NA	TRBJ1-5	CASSMEGRWNQPQHF	TGTGCCAGTAGTATGGAGGGGAGGTGGAATCAGCCCCAGCATTTT
TRBV19	NA	NA	TRBJ1-1	CASSPTYDREAFF	TGTGCCAGTAGTCCCACATACGACAGAGAAGCTTTCTTT
TRBV28	many	TRBD1	TRBJ1-1	CASSVQGDTEAFF	TGTGCCAGCAGTGTACAGGGGGACACTGAAGCTTTCTTT
TRBV24-1	NA	TRBD1	TRBJ1-2	CATWTGGVDGNTF	TGTGCCACGTGGACAGGGGGCGTCGATGGCAACACCTTC
TRBV29-1	NA	TRBD1	TRBJ2-7	CSVTGTGDYEQYF	TGCAGCGTTACCGGGACAGGGGATTACGAGCAGTACTTC
TRBV6-5	many	NA	TRBJ1-1	CASSSSTPRGTEAFF	TGTGCCAGCAGTTCATCGACCCCGAGGGGGACTGAAGCTTTCTTT
TRBV9	NA	NA	TRBJ1-5	CASSRETGEPQHF	TGTGCCAGCAGCAGAGAGACAGGTGAGCCCCAGCATTTT
TRBV11-2	many	NA	TRBJ1-3	CASSPDRGNTIYF	TGTGCCAGCAGCCCCGACAGGGGAAACACCATATATTTT
TRBV29-1	many	NA	TRBJ1-1	CSVMGGGTEAFF	TGCAGCGTCATGGGGGGGGGCACTGAAGCTTTCTTT
TRBV28	NA	TRBD1	TRBJ2-3	CASSPTGTGETDTQYF	TGTGCCAGCAGTCCCACCGGGACAGGGGAGACAGATACGCAGTATTTT
TRBV27	NA	NA	TRBJ1-6	CASSLSYPRLLHF	TGTGCCAGCAGTTTATCGTACCCGCGGCTTCTCCACTTT
TRBV24-1	many	NA	TRBJ1-1	CATRIGANTEAFF	TGTGCCACCAGGATAGGGGCGAACACTGAAGCTTTCTTT
TRBV19	few	NA	TRBJ1-6	CASSIDRGAKNSPLHF	TGTGCCAGTAGTATAGATAGGGGGGCCAAGAATTCACCCCTCCACTTT
TRBV7-9	many	TRBD1	TRBJ1-2	CASSSGQGTNYGYTF	TGTGCCAGCAGCTCCGGACAGGGAACTAACTATGGCTACACCTTC
TRBV28	few	TRBD2	TRBJ2-7	CASSPAGTRNEQYF	TGTGCCAGCAGTCCCGCCGGGACTAGGAACGAGCAGTACTTC
TRBV12-3/TRBV12-4	few	NA	TRBJ1-3	CASSLNVRWEYSGNTIYF	TGTGCCAGCAGTTTAAACGTACGTTGGGAGTACTCTGGAAACACCATATATTTT
TRBV4-2	few	NA	TRBJ1-2	CASSQTITGNYGYTF	TGTGCCAGCAGCCAAACTATCACAGGGAACTATGGCTACACCTTC
TRBV20-1	NA	NA	TRBJ1-3	CSVGLARSGNTIYF	TGCAGTGTGGGGCTTGCTCGCTCTGGAAACACCATATATTTT
TRBV19	NA	TRBD2	TRBJ2-1	CASSRTSGRAGPYNEQFF	TGTGCCAGTAGCCGGACTAGCGGGAGGGCCGGGCCCTACAATGAGCAGTTCTTC
TRBV10-3	NA	NA	TRBJ1-3	CAISDVQVLGNTIYF	TGTGCCATCAGTGATGTACAGGTTCTTGGAAACACCATATATTTT
TRBV2	many	NA	TRBJ2-5	CASSEDRRETQYF	TGTGCCAGCAGTGAGGACCGGCGGGAGACCCAGTACTTC
TRBV6-1	many	NA	TRBJ2-2	CASSASNTGELFF	TGTGCCAGCAGCGCCTCTAACACCGGGGAGCTGTTTTTT
TRBV11-2	NA	NA	TRBJ2-7	CASSSTRGRGAYEQYF	TGTGCCAGCAGCTCAACCCGGGGCCGGGGCGCCTACGAGCAGTACTTC
TRBV28	many	TRBD1	TRBJ2-7	CASSFRGQEPYEQYF	TGTGCCAGCAGTTTTAGAGGACAGGAACCCTACGAGCAGTACTTC
TRBV2	many	NA	TRBJ2-5	CASRDRGETQYF	TGTGCCAGCAGGGACCGCGGAGAGACCCAGTACTTC
TRBV5-6	few	NA	TRBJ1-1	CASRTAGTMNTEAFF	TGTGCCAGCCGCACTGCAGGGACGATGAACACTGAAGCTTTCTTT
TRBV7-9	NA	NA	TRBJ1-6	CASSLALYNSPLHF	TGTGCCAGCAGCTTGGCCCTCTATAATTCACCCCTCCACTTT
TRBV7-9	NA	NA	TRBJ1-1	CAETGSTEAFF	TGTGCAGAAACAGGTTCTACTGAAGCTTTCTTT
TRBV6-2/TRBV6-3	NA	TRBD1	TRBJ1-5	CASSYSQGAGNQPQHF	TGTGCCAGCAGTTACTCCCAGGGGGCTGGCAATCAGCCCCAGCATTTT
TRBV5-8	many	NA	TRBJ1-2	CASSSELYGYTF	TGTGCCAGCAGCTCGGAGCTCTATGGCTACACCTTC
TRBV28	many	NA	TRBJ1-1	CASSILVRVEAFF	TGTGCCAGCAGTATTCTCGTCCGCGTTGAAGCTTTCTTT
TRBV20-1	many	NA	TRBJ2-5	CSARDTVQETQYF	TGCAGTGCTAGAGATACAGTGCAAGAGACCCAGTACTTC
TRBV10-3	NA	TRBD1	TRBJ1-6	CAISGYAPGGGNSPLHF	TGTGCCATCAGTGGATATGCCCCAGGGGGCGGCAATTCACCCCTCCACTTT
TRBV19	few	TRBD1	TRBJ1-4	CASQPGQGGEKLFF	TGTGCCAGTCAACCCGGACAGGGAGGTGAAAAACTGTTTTTT
TRBV6-1	many	NA	TRBJ2-5	CASISRGTQYF	TGTGCCAGCATCTCCCGGGGCACCCAGTACTTC
TRBV7-9	many	TRBD1	TRBJ1-2	CASSLGQLSDGYTF	TGTGCCAGCAGTCTGGGACAGTTATCTGATGGCTACACCTTC
TRBV20-1	many	TRBD1	TRBJ1-1	CSASTTSRYRGLAEAFF	TGCAGTGCTTCCACAACATCTAGATACAGGGGACTGGCTGAAGCTTTCTTT
TRBV6-2/TRBV6-3	few	NA	TRBJ1-6	CASSYNRDEGSPLHF	TGTGCCAGCAGTTACAACAGGGACGAGGGATCACCCCTCCACTTT
TRBV27	many	NA	TRBJ2-6	CASSLGWGYGANVLTF	TGTGCCAGCAGTTTAGGATGGGGTTACGGGGCCAACGTCCTGACTTTC
TRBV2	many	NA	TRBJ1-2	CASSEETAGYTF	TGTGCCAGCAGTGAAGAGACAGCCGGCTACACCTTC
TRBV27	few	TRBD2	TRBJ2-2	CASSPLSGNGELFF	TGTGCCAGCAGTCCCCTTAGCGGGAACGGGGAGCTGTTTTTT
TRBV28	few	NA	TRBJ2-3	CASSFSAVSGTDTQYF	TGTGCCAGCAGTTTTTCGGCCGTCAGTGGCACAGATACGCAGTATTTT
TRBV12-3/TRBV12-4	many	NA	TRBJ2-2	CASSPNRELSRELFF	TGTGCCAGCAGTCCCAACAGGGAGTTAAGCCGGGAGCTGTTTTTT
TRBV2	many	NA	TRBJ1-6	CASSEESGPNNSPLHF	TGTGCCAGCAGTGAAGAATCTGGGCCCAATAATTCACCCCTCCACTTT
TRBV25-1	many	NA	TRBJ1-4	CASSDPTYELNEKLFF	TGTGCCAGCAGTGACCCCACCTACGAACTCAATGAAAAACTGTTTTTT
TRBV3-1	NA	NA	TRBJ2-7	CASSQTGQGGNEQYF	TGTGCCAGCAGCCAAACTGGGCAGGGGGGGAACGAGCAGTACTTC
TRBV3-1	NA	TRBD1	TRBJ2-7	CASSQGDRVYEQYF	TGTGCCAGCAGCCAAGGGGACAGGGTCTACGAGCAGTACTTC
TRBV2	many	NA	TRBJ2-5	CASSDVEAETQYF	TGTGCCAGCAGTGATGTGGAGGCGGAGACCCAGTACTTC
TRBV12-3/TRBV12-4	once	NA	TRBJ2-3	CASSPSRRTDTQYF	TGTGCCAGCAGTCCTTCGAGACGCACAGATACGCAGTATTTT
TRBV7-9	few	NA	TRBJ2-5	CASSFDLETQYF	TGTGCCAGCAGCTTCGATTTGGAGACCCAGTACTTC
TRBV2	many	NA	TRBJ1-5	CASSEGNNQPQHF	TGTGCCAGCAGTGAAGGGAACAATCAGCCCCAGCATTTT
TRBV29-1	few	TRBD2	TRBJ2-5	CSVRPGLVRETQYF	TGCAGCGTTCGTCCGGGACTAGTACGAGAGACCCAGTACTTC
TRBV9	many	NA	TRBJ2-7	CASTRLMGGQYGSSYEQYF	TGTGCCAGCACCCGGTTAATGGGAGGCCAATATGGGAGTTCCTACGAGCAGTACTTC